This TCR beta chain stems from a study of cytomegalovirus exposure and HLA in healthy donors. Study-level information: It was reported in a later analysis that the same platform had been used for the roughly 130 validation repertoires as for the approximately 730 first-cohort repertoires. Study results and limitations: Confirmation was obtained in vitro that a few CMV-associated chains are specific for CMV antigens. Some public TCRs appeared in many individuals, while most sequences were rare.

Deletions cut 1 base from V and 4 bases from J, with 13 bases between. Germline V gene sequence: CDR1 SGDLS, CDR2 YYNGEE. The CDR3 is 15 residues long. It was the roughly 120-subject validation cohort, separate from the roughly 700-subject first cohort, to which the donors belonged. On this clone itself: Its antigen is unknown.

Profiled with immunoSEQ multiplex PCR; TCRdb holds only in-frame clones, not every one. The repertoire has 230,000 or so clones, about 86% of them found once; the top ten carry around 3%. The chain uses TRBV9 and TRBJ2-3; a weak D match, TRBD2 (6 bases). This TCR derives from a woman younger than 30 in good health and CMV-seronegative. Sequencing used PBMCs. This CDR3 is CASSVHPSAADTQYF. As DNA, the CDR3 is TGTGCCAGCAGCGTACACCCTAGCGCCGCAGATACGCAGTATTTT.